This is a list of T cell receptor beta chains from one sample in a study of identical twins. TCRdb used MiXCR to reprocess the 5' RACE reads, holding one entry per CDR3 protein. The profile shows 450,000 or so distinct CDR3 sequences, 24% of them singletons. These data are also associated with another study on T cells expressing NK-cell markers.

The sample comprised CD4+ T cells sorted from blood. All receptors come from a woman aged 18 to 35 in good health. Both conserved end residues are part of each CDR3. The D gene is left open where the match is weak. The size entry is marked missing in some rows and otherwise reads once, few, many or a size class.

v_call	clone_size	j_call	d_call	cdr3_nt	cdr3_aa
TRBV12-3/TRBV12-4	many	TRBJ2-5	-	TGTGCCAGCAGCTTCTGGGAGACCCAGTACTTC	CASSFWETQYF
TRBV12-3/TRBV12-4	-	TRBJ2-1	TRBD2	TGTGCCAGCAGTTTTGGGCTAGCGGGAGTGTACAATGAGCAGTTCTTC	CASSFGLAGVYNEQFF
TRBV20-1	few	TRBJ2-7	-	TGCAGTGCTAGAGATCGGCGCGAGAATGATCTCTACGAGCAGTACTTC	CSARDRRENDLYEQYF
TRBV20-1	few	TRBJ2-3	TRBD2	TGCAGTGCTCGCCAGGGACTAGCAATGGATACGCAGTATTTT	CSARQGLAMDTQYF
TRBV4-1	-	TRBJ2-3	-	TGCGCCAGCAGCCAAGATCTAGATACGCAGTATTTT	CASSQDLDTQYF
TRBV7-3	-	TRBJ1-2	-	TGTGCCAGCAGCTTCCAGGCAGGCCGCGAGATCACCTTC	CASSFQAGREITF
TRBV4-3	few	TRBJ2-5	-	TGCGCCAGCAGCCAAAGAGGGGTCCAAGAGACCCAGTACTTC	CASSQRGVQETQYF
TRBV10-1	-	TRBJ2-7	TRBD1	TGCGCCAGCTCCATTCACAGGGGGAACGAGCAGTACTTC	CASSIHRGNEQYF
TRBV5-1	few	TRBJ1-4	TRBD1	TGCGCCAGCAGACGAGGACAGGGAGGAGAAAAACTGTTTTTT	CASRRGQGGEKLFF
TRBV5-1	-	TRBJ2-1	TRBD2	TGCGCCAGCAGCACGGGACTAGTTTCGCAGTTCTTC	CASSTGLVSQFF
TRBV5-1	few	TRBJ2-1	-	TGCGCCAGCAGTCGAGGAGATAGCATGGGCAATGAGCAGTTCTTC	CASSRGDSMGNEQFF
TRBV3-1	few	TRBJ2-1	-	TGTGCCAGCAGCCAAGGATTCGCAGCAACCAGCCAGCAGTTCTTC	CASSQGFAATSQQFF
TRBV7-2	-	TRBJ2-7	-	TGTGCCAGCACCCGGGCCGCTGCCTACGAGCAGTACTTC	CASTRAAAYEQYF
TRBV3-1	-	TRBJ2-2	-	TGTGCCAGCAGCCAAGATCTACAGACCGGGGAGCTGTTTTTT	CASSQDLQTGELFF
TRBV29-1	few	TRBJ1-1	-	TGCAGCGTTGGGGTAGGAACTGAAGCTTTCTTT	CSVGVGTEAFF
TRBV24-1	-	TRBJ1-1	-	TGTGCCACCTGCGGGGGAGCTTTCTTT	CATCGGAFF
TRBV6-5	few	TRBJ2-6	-	TGTGCCAGCAGTTATCCCTCAGGGACCCGTGGGGCCAACGTCCTGACTTTC	CASSYPSGTRGANVLTF
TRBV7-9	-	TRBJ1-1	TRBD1	TGTGCCAGCAGCCCGGGACAGCTTGAAGCTTTCTTT	CASSPGQLEAFF
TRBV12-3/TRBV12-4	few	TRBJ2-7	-	TGTGCCAGCAGTTGGACAGACTACCTGGGGCAGTACTTC	CASSWTDYLGQYF
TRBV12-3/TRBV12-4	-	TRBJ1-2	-	TGTGCCAGCAGCGGCGGAAATCGTGGCTACACCTTC	CASSGGNRGYTF
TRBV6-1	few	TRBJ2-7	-	TGTGCCCGTCGTAATGGGACAAAAAGCTCCTACGAGCAGTACTTC	CARRNGTKSSYEQYF
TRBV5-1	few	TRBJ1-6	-	TGCGCCAGCAGCTTGGGTCAGGGGCCAAAGAATTCACCCCTCCACTTT	CASSLGQGPKNSPLHF
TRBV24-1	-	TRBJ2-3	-	TGTGCCACCAGTCGCGGGGATACGCAGTATTTT	CATSRGDTQYF
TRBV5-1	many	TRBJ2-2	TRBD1	TGCGCCAGCAGCCCGGGACAGGGGCACACCGGGGAGCTGTTTTTT	CASSPGQGHTGELFF
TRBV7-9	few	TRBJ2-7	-	TGTGCCAGCAGCTTAGCGCATCAGGGGTCCCCCGTTTACTTC	CASSLAHQGSPVYF
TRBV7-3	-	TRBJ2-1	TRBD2	TGTGCCAGCAGCTTTAACCCCCCGGGACTAGCTACTGTAGCCTCCTACAATGAGCAGTTCTTC	CASSFNPPGLATVASYNEQFF
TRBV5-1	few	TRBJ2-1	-	TGCGCCAGCGCCCAAGCAACCGGGACGGATTACAATGAGCAGTTCTTC	CASAQATGTDYNEQFF
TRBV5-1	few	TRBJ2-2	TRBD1	TGCGCCAGCAGCCGGGACAGGGTGGACACCGGGGAGCTGTTTTTT	CASSRDRVDTGELFF
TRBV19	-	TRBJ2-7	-	TGTGCCAGTACCCCCCCCGGGAAGGGCTACGAGCAGTACTTC	CASTPPGKGYEQYF
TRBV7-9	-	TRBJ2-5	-	TGTGCCAGCAGCTTACGGGCTACCGGGGACTTC	CASSLRATGDF
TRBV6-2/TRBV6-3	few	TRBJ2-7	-	TGTGCCAGCAGCCGCGCTTCTCCCTACGAGCAGTACTTC	CASSRASPYEQYF
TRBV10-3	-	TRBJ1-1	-	TGTGCCATCAGTGATGGACTGATCATGAACACTGAAGCTTTCTTT	CAISDGLIMNTEAFF
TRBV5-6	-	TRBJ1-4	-	TGTGCCAGCACCATCTCAAATGGAGGGACGGGTGAAAAACTGTTTTTT	CASTISNGGTGEKLFF
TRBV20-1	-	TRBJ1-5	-	TGCAGTGCTAGAGATGCAGGGAAAGGCAGCAATCAGCCCCAGCATTTT	CSARDAGKGSNQPQHF
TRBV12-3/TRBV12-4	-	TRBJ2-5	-	TGTGCCAGCAGTCCTCAACAAGAGACCCAGTACTTC	CASSPQQETQYF
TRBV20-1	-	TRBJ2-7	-	TGCAGTGCCTCTGGACAGTCCCTTCGGGCCTACGAGCAGTACTTC	CSASGQSLRAYEQYF
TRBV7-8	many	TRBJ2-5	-	TGTGCCAGCAGCTTAGACCAGGGACGAAAGACCCAGTACTTC	CASSLDQGRKTQYF
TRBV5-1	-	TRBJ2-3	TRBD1	TGCGCCAGCAGCTCCCACAGGGGGCAAGATACGCAGTATTTT	CASSSHRGQDTQYF
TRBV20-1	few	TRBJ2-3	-	TGCAGTGCTAACCGGGACTCCCAAGTCACAGATACGCAGTATTTT	CSANRDSQVTDTQYF
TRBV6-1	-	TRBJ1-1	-	TGTGCCAGCGTGAAAAGGGCAAGTTTTGCAGGCACTGAAGCTTTCTTT	CASVKRASFAGTEAFF
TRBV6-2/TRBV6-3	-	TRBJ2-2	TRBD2	TGTGCCAGCATGCGGGGGTGGAACACCGGGGAGCTGTTTTTT	CASMRGWNTGELFF
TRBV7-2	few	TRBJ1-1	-	TGTGCCAGCAGCTCCAATCGCGGGGGGCAAGCTTTCTTT	CASSSNRGGQAFF
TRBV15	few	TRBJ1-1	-	TGTGCCACCTCCCTGAGAGGGACTGAAGCTTTCTTT	CATSLRGTEAFF
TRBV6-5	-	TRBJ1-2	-	TGTGCCAGCAGTTACCGGGGGGTAAATGGCTACACCTTC	CASSYRGVNGYTF
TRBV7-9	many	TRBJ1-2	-	TGTGCCAGCAGACCTAATGTGGGATATGGCTACACCTTC	CASRPNVGYGYTF
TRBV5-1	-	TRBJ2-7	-	TGCGCCAGCAGCTTGTTCGGTCTTGAGGACGAGCAGTACTTC	CASSLFGLEDEQYF